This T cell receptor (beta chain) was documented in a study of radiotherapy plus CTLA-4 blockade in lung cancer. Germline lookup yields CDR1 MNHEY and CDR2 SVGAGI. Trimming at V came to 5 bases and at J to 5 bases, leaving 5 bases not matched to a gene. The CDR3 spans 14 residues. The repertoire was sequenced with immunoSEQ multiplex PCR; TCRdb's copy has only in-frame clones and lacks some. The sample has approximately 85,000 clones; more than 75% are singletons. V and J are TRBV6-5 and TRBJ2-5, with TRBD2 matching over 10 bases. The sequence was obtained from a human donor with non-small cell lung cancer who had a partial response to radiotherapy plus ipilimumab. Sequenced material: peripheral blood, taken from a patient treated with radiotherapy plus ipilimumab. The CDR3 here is CASSKTSGFETQYF. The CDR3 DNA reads TGTGCCAGCAGTAAGACTAGCGGGTTTGAGACCCAGTACTTC.